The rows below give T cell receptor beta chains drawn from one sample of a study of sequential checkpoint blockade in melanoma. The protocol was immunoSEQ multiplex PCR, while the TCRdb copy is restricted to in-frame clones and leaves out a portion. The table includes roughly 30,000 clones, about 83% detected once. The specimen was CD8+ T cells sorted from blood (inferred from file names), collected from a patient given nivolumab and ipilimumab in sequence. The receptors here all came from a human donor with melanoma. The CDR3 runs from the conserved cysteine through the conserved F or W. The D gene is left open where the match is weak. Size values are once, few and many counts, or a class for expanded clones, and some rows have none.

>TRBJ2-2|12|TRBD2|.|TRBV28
TGTGCCACCTCGGGAGGTGCCGGGGAGCTGTTTTTT
CATSGGAGELFF
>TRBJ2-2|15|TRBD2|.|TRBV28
TGTGCCAGCACCCGGGGACTAGCGAACACCGGGGAGCTGTTTTTT
CASTRGLANTGELFF
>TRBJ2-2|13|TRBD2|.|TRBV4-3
TGCGCCAGCAGCCACCTTCGGGGGGAGGAGCTGTTTTTT
CASSHLRGEELFF
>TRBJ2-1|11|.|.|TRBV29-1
TGCAGCGTTGATGGCAGGATAGGCCAGTTCTTC
CSVDGRIGQFF
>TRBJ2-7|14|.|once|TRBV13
TGTGCCAGCAGTCCTGCAGGGTTATTAGGCGAGCAGTACTTC
CASSPAGLLGEQYF
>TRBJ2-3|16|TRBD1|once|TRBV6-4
TGTGCCAGCAGCGCCGGGACAGATCCCTCCACAGATACGCAGTATTTT
CASSAGTDPSTDTQYF
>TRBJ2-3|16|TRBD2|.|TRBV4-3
TGCGCCAGCAGCCAAGTCCGAGCGGGACCTGGTACCACGCAGTATTTT
CASSQVRAGPGTTQYF
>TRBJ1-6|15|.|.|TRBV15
TGTGCCACCAGCAGATACAGAGTCTATAATTCACCCCTCCACTTT
CATSRYRVYNSPLHF
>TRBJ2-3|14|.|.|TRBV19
TGTGCCAGTAGTATAGGGCTGGGCACAGATACGCAGTATTTT
CASSIGLGTDTQYF
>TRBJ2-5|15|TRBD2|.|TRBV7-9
TGTGCCAGCAGCCTGGGACTAGCGGAGGGAGAGACCCAGTACTTC
CASSLGLAEGETQYF
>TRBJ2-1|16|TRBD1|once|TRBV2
TGTGCCAGCAGTGAAGAAGACAGGGGATTGTACAATGAGCAGTTCTTC
CASSEEDRGLYNEQFF
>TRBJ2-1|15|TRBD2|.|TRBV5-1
TGCGCCAGCAGCTTAAGGTCGACGGGGAGGGATGAGCAGTTCTTC
CASSLRSTGRDEQFF
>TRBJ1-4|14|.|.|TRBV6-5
TGTGCCAGCAGTTGGGGAGGGCCGGATGAAAAACTGTTTTTT
CASSWGGPDEKLFF
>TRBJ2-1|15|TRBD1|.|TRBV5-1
TGCGCCAGCAGCCAAGGGGGCGTAGGCTACAATGAGCAGTTCTTC
CASSQGGVGYNEQFF
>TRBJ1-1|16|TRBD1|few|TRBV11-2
TGTGCCAGCAGCTTAGCCGGGACAGGGGGGGGCACTGAAGCTTTCTTT
CASSLAGTGGGTEAFF
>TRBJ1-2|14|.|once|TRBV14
TGTGCCAGCAGCCAAGCAGGGGATAACTATGGCTACACCTTC
CASSQAGDNYGYTF
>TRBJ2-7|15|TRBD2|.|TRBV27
TGTGCCAGCAGTCCCGGGACTAGCGGGAGCTACGAGCAGTACTTC
CASSPGTSGSYEQYF
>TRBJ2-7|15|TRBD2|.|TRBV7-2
TGTGCCAGCTCCGGGACTAGCGGGGGGCGTGGGGAGCAGTACTTC
CASSGTSGGRGEQYF
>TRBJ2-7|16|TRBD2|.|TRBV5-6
TGTGCCAGCAGCCCCGGAGGGGCTAGCGGGATGAACGAGCAGTACTTC
CASSPGGASGMNEQYF
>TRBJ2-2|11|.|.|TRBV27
TGTGCCAGCTCCTCCGGCGGGGAGCTGTTTTTT
CASSSGGELFF
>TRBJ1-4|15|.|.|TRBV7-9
TGTGCCAGCAGCCCGCCCGGGACAACTAATGAAAAACTGTTTTTT
CASSPPGTTNEKLFF
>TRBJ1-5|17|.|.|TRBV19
TGTGCCAGTAGTATAGATACGGCAGGATATAGCAATCAGCCCCAGCATTTT
CASSIDTAGYSNQPQHF
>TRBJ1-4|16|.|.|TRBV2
TGTGCCAGCAGTGAAATTCCGGGAAGGGAGAATGAAAAACTGTTTTTT
CASSEIPGRENEKLFF
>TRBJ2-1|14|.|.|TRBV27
TGTGCCAGCAGCCGTAGTAGCTCCTACAATGAGCAGTTCTTC
CASSRSSSYNEQFF
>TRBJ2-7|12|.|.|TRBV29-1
TGCAGCGTTGAGGGCCGGTCCTACGAGCAGTACTTC
CSVEGRSYEQYF
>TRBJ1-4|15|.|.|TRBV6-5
TGTGCCAGCAGCTGGTATTCAGGGTATGGTGAAAAACTGTTTTTT
CASSWYSGYGEKLFF
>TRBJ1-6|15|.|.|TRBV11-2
TGTGCCAGCAGTTCCGACAGAGTATATAATTCACCCCTCCACTTT
CASSSDRVYNSPLHF